This T cell receptor (beta chain) was recovered during a study of metastatic and nonmetastatic thyroid tumors. This clone was recorded at least ten times. A much more abundant neighbour one base away suggests this may be a read error. Other DNA sequences in the sample encode the same CDR3. TCRdb re-analyzed the PCR reads using MiXCR. The table has roughly 55,000 clones, 15% to 20% seen once. In germline, CDR1 is LGHDT, CDR2 YNNKEL (reference sequence). V was shortened by 1 base and J by 6 bases, with 9 bases between the two germline ends. CDR3 length: 14 amino acids. Every patient underwent thyroid surgery untreated.

The genes are TRBV3-1 and TRBJ2-2; D tentatively reads TRBD1 or TRBD2 (6 bases each). Sequences were obtained from blood. The sequence was obtained from a male donor with papillary thyroid cancer or a benign thyroid nodule (not recorded which). Some clones in this sample may be carry-over from other donors' samples. CDR3 nucleotides: TGTGCCAGCAGCCAAGCCGGGGGCGCCGGGGAGCTGTTTTTT. This encodes CASSQAGGAGELFF.